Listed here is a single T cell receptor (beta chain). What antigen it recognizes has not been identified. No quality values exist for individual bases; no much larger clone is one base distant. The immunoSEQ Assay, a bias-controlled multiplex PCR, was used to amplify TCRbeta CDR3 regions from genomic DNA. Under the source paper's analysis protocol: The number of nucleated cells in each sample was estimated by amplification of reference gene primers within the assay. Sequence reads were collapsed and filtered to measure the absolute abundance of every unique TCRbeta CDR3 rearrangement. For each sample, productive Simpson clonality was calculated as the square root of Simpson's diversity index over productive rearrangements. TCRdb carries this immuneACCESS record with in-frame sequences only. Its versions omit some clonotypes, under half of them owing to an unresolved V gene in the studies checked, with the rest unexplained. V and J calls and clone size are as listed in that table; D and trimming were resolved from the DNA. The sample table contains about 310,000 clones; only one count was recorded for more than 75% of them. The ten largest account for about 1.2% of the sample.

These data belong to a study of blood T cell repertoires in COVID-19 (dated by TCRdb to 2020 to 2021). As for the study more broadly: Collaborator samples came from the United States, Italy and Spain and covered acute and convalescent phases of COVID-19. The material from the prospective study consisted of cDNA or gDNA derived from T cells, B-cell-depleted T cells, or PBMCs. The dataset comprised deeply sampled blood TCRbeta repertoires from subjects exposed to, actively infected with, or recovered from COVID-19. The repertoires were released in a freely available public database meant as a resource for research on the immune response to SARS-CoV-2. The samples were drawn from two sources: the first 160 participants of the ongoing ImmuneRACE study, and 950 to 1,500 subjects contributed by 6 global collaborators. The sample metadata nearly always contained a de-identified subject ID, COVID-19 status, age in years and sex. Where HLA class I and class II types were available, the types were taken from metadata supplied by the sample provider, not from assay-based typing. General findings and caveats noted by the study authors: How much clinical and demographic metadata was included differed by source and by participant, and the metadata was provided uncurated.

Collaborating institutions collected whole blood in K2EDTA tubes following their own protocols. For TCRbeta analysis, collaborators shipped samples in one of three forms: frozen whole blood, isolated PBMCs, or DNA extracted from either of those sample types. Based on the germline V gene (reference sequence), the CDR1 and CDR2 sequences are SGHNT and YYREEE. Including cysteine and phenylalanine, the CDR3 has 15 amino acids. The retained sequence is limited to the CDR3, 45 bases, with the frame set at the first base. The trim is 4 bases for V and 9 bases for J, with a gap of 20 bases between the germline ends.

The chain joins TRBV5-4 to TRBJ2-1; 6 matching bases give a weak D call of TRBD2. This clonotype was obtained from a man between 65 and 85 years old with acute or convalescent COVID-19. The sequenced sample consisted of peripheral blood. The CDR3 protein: CASSALAGTPFEQFF. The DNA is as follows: TGTGCCAGCAGCGCTTTAGCCGGGACTCCGTTTGAGCAGTTCTTC.